This TCR beta chain was sequenced in a study of shared clonotypes between healthy human individuals. Sequenced by immunoSEQ multiplex PCR; TCRdb stores in-frame clones only, minus some. The repertoire holds more than 150,000 clones, with just under 95% as singletons. This CDR3 region has 18 residues. This sequence joins TRBV21-1 and TRBJ1-5; TRBD1, the table's D call, lacks a check against the DNA. TRBV21-1 is an annotated pseudogene. Input material: naive CD4+ T cells sorted from blood. This sample's subset: CD45RA+ positively selected. This TCR derives from a woman in her twenties or thirties in good health. The CDR3 DNA sequence: TGTGCCAGCAGCAAAGGGGGTAGGCAGGGGGCTGAAAATCAGCCCCAGCATTTT. The encoded protein is CASSKGGRQGAENQPQHF.